The clone carrying this T cell receptor (beta chain) was detected only a few times. This record belongs to a study of cytomegalovirus exposure and HLA in healthy donors. The germline V gene encodes CDR1 LNHNV and CDR2 YYDKDF (reference sequence). V lost 6 bases to trimming and J lost 9 bases; unmatched junction nucleotides: 15. CDR3 length: 16 residues. The PCR made use of 60 Vbeta and 13 Jbeta primers. Produced via immunoSEQ multiplex PCR; TCRdb's table is partial and in-frame only. The sample includes over 150,000 clones, roughly 80% seen only once; the top ten take 7.5% to 9.5%. The material sequenced was PBMCs. The sequence came from a male donor in good health and CMV-seropositive. The chain links TRBV15 to TRBJ2-1; 9 bases align to TRBD1. CDR3 amino acids: CATRYAPGQGSGEQFF. The CDR3, as DNA: TGTGCCACCAGGTACGCCCCGGGACAGGGATCTGGTGAGCAGTTCTTC.